This T cell receptor (beta chain) was captured by sequencing in a study of T-cell memory formation after mild COVID-19. The ends were cut back, 5 bases at V and 0 bases at J, with 11 bases in the middle. The CDR3 covers 14 residues. Per germline, CDR1 MNHEY and CDR2 SVGEGT. Broader study findings: Contracting clones, day 15 to 85, had balanced CD4/CD8, and later expanders favored CD4+.

A single record per CDR3 protein comes from TCRdb applying MiXCR to the 5' RACE reads. The sample gives 200,000 to 250,000 distinct CDR3 sequences, roughly 10% of which show up once; roughly 3.5% is in the top ten. This clonotype has ten or more counts. The antigen remains undetermined. Sample: PBMCs or a T cell subset sorted from them (not recorded which). The chain joins TRBV6-2 or TRBV6-3 to TRBJ2-7; D gene ambiguous. The clonotype comes from a man aged 18 to 30 who had mild COVID-19 (a few samples of this study predate the infection). Cell type and time point are not known. In DNA form, the CDR3 reads TGTGCCAGCAGTGAACCCGGGTCCTCCTACGAGCAGTACTTC. Protein product: CASSEPGSSYEQYF.